This TCR delta chain originates from a study of γδ T cells in repeated Plasmodium falciparum infection. The wider study: Samples were taken at baseline, before some infections, and 21 days after each.

Study-wide points: Over time and infection, Vgamma9/Vdelta2+ repertoires remained highly stable and polyclonal. Vdelta2-negative gammadelta repertoires, largely Vdelta1+, seemingly showed infection-driven waves of new clonal selection.

TRG and TRD sequences were obtained from every sorted gammadelta sample. TCRdb reprocessed the multiplex PCR reads using CATT. The sample consists of around 86,000 delta-chain clones, about 1.5% of them appearing once. This clone was recorded a few times. The target antigen is unknown. A much larger clone lies one base from this, so it may be a read error. Trimming removed 4 bases from V and 7 bases from J; junction bases left unmatched: 28. Germline V lookup: CDR1 TSWWSYY, CDR2 QGS. This CDR3 spans 21 amino acids. Gammadelta T cells were flow-sorted from PBMC into Vgamma9/Vdelta2+ and Vdelta2-negative populations for bulk analysis.

The source material was gamma-delta T cells from blood. The V call is TRDV1, the J call TRDJ1, with 9 bases fitting TRDD3. This receptor was obtained from a pool of human donors (malaria-infected and uninfected, not separated). CDR3 in amino acids: CALGARSPVRSRELGDLKLIF. Written as DNA, the CDR3 is TGTGCTCTTGGGGCGCGTTCCCCTGTTCGGAGCAGGGAACTGGGGGACCTTAAACTCATCTTT.